Shown below are 17 T cell receptor beta chains from a single sample sequenced in a study of graft-versus-host responses after intestinal transplantation. The protocol was immunoSEQ multiplex PCR, while the TCRdb copy is restricted to in-frame clones and leaves out a portion. The table has under 9,000 clones, 60% to 80% seen once. The graft tissue was processed, and this released both intraepithelial and lamina propria lymphocytes. Here the sequenced sample was ileum tissue, taken around 460 days after transplant. These receptors all come from a human patient who received an intestinal transplant, so some T cells may come from the graft donor.

This clone was recorded a few times. The chain recombines TRBV28 with TRBJ2-5, with 11 bases matching TRBD1. This CDR3 is built from 15 residues. The J segment lost 5 bases and the V segment lost 5 bases, leaving 7 bases of the junction unmatched. The germline V gene has CDR1 MDHEN and CDR2 SYDVKM. The CDR3 coding sequence is TGTGCCAGCAGTCCGGGACAGGGGGAGATCGAGACCCAGTACTTC. It codes for CASSPGQGEIETQYF.

The CDR3 protein is CASSSPGQGSEKLFF. In DNA, the CDR3 is TGTGCCAGCAGTTCCCCGGGACAGGGCAGTGAAAAACTGTTTTTT. The chain recombines TRBV28 with TRBJ1-4; TRBD1 matches 9 bases. V lost 4 bases and J lost 7; bases outside the gene matches: 7. CDR1 is MDHEN and CDR2 is SYDVKM in the germline V gene. The CDR3 length is 15 residues.

The V gene is TRBV7-3, the J gene TRBJ2-5; possibly TRBD1 for D (5 bases). Germline CDR1 and CDR2: SGHTA and FQGTGA. CDR3 length: 14 amino acids. V lost 3 bases, J lost 5 bases, and 13 bases lay in between. The CDR3 DNA is TGTGCCAGCAGCTTTCTAAGGGGCGCGGAGACCCAGTACTTC. Amino acids: CASSFLRGAETQYF. The complete variable domain, with remaining parts taken from reference TRBV7-3 and TRBJ2-5, reads GAGVSQTPSNKVTEKGKYVELRCDPISGHTALYWYRQSLGQGPEFLIYFQGTGAADDSGLPNDRFFAVRPEGSVSTLKIQRTERGDSAVYLCASSFLRGAETQYFGPGTRLLVL.

This chain connects TRBV6-5 to TRBJ2-7; 7 bases match TRBD1. Germline lookup yields CDR1 MNHEY and CDR2 SVGAGI. Unmatched junction bases numbered 8, after V lost 10 bases and J lost 2 bases. The CDR3 is 13 amino acids. The CDR3 region is CATTDRLTYEQYF. DNA of the CDR3: TGTGCCACCACGGACAGGTTAACCTACGAGCAGTACTTC.

V usage is TRBV28 and J usage is TRBJ2-5; D gene unclear. The CDR3 runs to 9 residues. Per the germline V gene, CDR1 is MDHEN and CDR2 is SYDVKM. Trimming pared 4 bases from V and 9 bases from J, leaving 3 bases between. The CDR3 DNA sequence: TGTGCCAGCAGTTGGGCCCAGTACTTC. It encodes CASSWAQYF.

CDR3 DNA sequence: TGTGCCAGCAGCGCGCTTGATGAGCCCGGGGAGCTGTTTTTT. Amino acids: CASSALDEPGELFF. The gene calls are TRBV5-4 and TRBJ2-2; no clear D gene. Germline lookup yields CDR1 SGHNT and CDR2 YYREEE (reference sequence). This CDR3 is 14 amino acids long. V dropped 4 bases and J dropped 6 bases, with 13 bases sitting between them.

This clone was counted between two and nine times. This rearrangement joins TRBV18 to TRBJ1-6; D is possibly TRBD1 (6 bases). V lost 5 bases and J lost 7, with 21 bases in between. The CDR3 is made up of 17 amino acids. Germline V lookup: CDR1 KGHSH, CDR2 LQKENI. The DNA for the CDR3 is TGTGCCAGCTCAAACCCTCGGGCGGACAGCTCAAATTCACCCCTCCACTTT. It is translated as CASSNPRADSSNSPLHF.

This clone was counted once. V usage is TRBV29-1 and J usage is TRBJ2-5, with 8 bases fitting TRBD1. CDR1 is SQVTM, CDR2 ANQGSEA, per germline. CDR3 size: 12 residues. Trimming took 6 bases from V and 4 from J; bases not matched to a gene: 4. Written as DNA, the CDR3 is TGCAGCGTCCGACAGGGGACAGAGACCCAGTACTTC. It translates to CSVRQGTETQYF.

The chain employs TRBV29-1 and TRBJ2-2; 7 bases line up with TRBD1. The CDR3 runs 13 residues. The V and J ends lost 5 bases and 1 base, in that order; junction bases with no gene match: 1. Germline V gene lookup returns CDR1 SQVTM and CDR2 ANQGSEA. CDR3 DNA: TGCAGCGTTTACAGGGGGAACACCGGGGAGCTGTTTTTT. It translates to CSVYRGNTGELFF.

The chain carries TRBV11-3 and TRBJ2-5; D is uncertain. The CDR3 length is 13 residues. The V end lost 5 bases, the J end lost 5 bases, and 12 bases lay between the germline ends. The germline CDR1 and CDR2 sequences are SGHNT and YENEEA. The CDR3, as DNA: TGTGCCAGCAGCGTACGGGTCAGGGAGACCCAGTACTTC. It yields the protein CASSVRVRETQYF.

J is TRBJ2-7 and V is TRBV5-5; 8 bases agree with TRBD1. The CDR3 extends over 15 amino acids. V lost 0 bases, J lost 2 bases, and 4 bases stayed unmatched. Germline CDR1 SGHKS, CDR2 YYEKEE (reference sequence). Written as DNA, the CDR3 is TGTGCCAGCAGCTTGGGGCAGGGGGCCACCTACGAGCAGTACGTC. It specifies CASSLGQGATYEQYV.

This chain joins TRBV7-6 and TRBJ2-3, with D unresolved. Trimming left V 1 base short and J 2 bases short, with 4 bases between. CDR3 length equals 13 residues. Germline lookup yields CDR1 SGHVS and CDR2 FNYEAQ. Written as DNA, the CDR3 is TGTGCCAGCAGCTTAGGACTCACAGATACGCAGTATTTT. Protein product: CASSLGLTDTQYF.

This clone was seen only a few times. The chain recombines TRBV6-5 with TRBJ1-4; D gene ambiguous. This CDR3 has 16 residues. V was trimmed by 3 bases and J by 0 bases, leaving 11 bases between them. Per the germline V gene, CDR1 is MNHEY and CDR2 is SVGAGI. In nucleotides, the CDR3 is TGTGCCAGCAGTTATTCCGTGGGTGCAACTAATGAAAAACTGTTTTTT. Its protein is CASSYSVGATNEKLFF.

The chain combines TRBV6-5 with TRBJ1-5, with 10 nucleotides matching TRBD1. The V segment lost 6 bases and the J segment 2 bases; nucleotides outside the gene matches: 4. The CDR3 extends over 15 amino acids. The germline CDR1 and CDR2 sequences are MNHEY and SVGAGI. CDR3 in amino acids: CASSVTGGGNQPQHF. The CDR3 DNA reads TGTGCCAGCAGCGTGACAGGGGGCGGCAATCAGCCCCAGCATTTT.

The chain couples TRBV6-5 to TRBJ2-7, with 8 nucleotides matching TRBD2. The CDR3 is made up of 14 amino acids. CDR1 and CDR2 (germline): MNHEY, SVGAGI. V shed 8 bases and J 2 bases; nucleotides not matched to a gene: 8. CDR3 nucleotide sequence: TGTGCCAGCGCTCCGGCGGGGGGTACCTACGAGCAGTACGTC. Its translation is CASAPAGGTYEQYV.

This clone was seen more than once but under ten times. CDR3 bases: TGTGCCAGCAGCTTTCCCCAGGGTTGGAGTGAAGAGACCCAGTACTTC. This sequence encodes CASSFPQGWSEETQYF. The chain employs TRBV7-9 and TRBJ2-5; D is perhaps TRBD1 (5 bases). CDR1 and CDR2 (germline): SEHNR, FQNEAQ (reference sequence). V lost 3 bases and J 3 bases, leaving 17 bases between the germline ends. The CDR3 is made up of 16 amino acids.

The gene calls are TRBV7-8 and TRBJ2-7; the D gene is possibly TRBD1 (6 bases). Trimming took 0 bases from V and 5 from J, leaving 17 bases between them. The CDR3 length is 16 residues. From germline, CDR1 is SGHVS and CDR2 FQNEAQ. The CDR3 nucleotides are TGTGCCAGCAGCTTAGCTGTCCGCCTGGCAGGGGACGAGCAGTACGTC. This translates into CASSLAVRLAGDEQYV.